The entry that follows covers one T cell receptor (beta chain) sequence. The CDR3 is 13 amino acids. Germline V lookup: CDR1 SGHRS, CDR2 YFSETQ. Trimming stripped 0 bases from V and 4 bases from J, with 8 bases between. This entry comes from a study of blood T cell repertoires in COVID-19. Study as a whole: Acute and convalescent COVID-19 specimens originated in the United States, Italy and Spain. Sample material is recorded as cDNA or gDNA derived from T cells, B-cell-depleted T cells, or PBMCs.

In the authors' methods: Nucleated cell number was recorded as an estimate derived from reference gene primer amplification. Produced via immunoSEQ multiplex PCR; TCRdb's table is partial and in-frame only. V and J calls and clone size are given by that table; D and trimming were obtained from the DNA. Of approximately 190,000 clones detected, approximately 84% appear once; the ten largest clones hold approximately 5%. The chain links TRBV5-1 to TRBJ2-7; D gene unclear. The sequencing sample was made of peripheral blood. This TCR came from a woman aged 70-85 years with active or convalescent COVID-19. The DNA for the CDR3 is TGCGCCAGCAGCTTGGCTGCAGGATACGAGCAGTACTTC. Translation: CASSLAAGYEQYF. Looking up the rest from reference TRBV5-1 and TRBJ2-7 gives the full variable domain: KAGVTQTPRYLIKTRGQQVTLSCSPISGHRSVSWYQQTPGQGLQFLFEYFSETQRNKGNFPGRFSGRQFSNSRSEMNVSTLELGDSALYLCASSLAAGYEQYFGPGTRLTVT.